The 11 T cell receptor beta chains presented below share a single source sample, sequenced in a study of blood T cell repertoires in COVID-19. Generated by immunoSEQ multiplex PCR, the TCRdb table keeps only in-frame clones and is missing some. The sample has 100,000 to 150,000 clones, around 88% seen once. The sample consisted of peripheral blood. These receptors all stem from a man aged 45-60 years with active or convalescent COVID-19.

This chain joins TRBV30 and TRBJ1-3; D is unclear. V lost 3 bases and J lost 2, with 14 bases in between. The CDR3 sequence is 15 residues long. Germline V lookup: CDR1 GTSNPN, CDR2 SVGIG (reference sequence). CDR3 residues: CAWSRTQLTGNTIYF. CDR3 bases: TGTGCCTGGAGCCGCACGCAACTCACTGGAAACACCATATATTTT.

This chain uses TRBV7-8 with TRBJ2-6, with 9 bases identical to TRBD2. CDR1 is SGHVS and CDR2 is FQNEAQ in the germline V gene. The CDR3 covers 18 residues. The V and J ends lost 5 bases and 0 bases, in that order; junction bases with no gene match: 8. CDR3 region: CASSLAAGGFSGANVLTF. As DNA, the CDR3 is TGTGCCAGCAGCCTCGCAGCGGGAGGTTTCTCTGGGGCCAACGTCCTGACTTTC.

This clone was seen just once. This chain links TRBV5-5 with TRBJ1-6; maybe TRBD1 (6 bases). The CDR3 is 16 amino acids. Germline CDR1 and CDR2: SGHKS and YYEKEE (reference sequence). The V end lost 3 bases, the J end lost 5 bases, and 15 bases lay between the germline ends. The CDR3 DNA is TGTGCCAGCAGCTACTACCAGGGGAGCCATAATTCACCCCTCCACTTT. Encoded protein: CASSYYQGSHNSPLHF.

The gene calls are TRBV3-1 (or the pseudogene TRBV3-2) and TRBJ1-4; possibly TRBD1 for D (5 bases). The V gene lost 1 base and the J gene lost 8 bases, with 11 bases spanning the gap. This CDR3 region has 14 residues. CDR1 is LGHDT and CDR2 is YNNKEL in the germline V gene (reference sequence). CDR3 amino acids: CASSQGRRGEKLFF. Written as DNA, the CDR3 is TGTGCCAGCAGCCAAGGGCGACGGGGGGAAAAACTGTTTTTT.

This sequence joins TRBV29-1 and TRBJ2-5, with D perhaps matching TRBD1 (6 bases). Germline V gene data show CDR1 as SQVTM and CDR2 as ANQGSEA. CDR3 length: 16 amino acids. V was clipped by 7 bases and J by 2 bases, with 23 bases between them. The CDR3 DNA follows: TGCAGCGCCCAAACCCCGGACAGAGGCGGACAAGAGACCCAGTACTTC. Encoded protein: CSAQTPDRGGQETQYF.

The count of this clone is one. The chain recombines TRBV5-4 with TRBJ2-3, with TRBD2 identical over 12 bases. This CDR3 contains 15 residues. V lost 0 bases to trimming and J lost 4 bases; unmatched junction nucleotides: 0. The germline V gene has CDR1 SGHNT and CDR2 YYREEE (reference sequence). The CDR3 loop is CASSLASGRADTQYF. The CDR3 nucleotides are TGTGCCAGCAGCTTGGCTAGCGGGAGGGCAGATACGCAGTATTTT.

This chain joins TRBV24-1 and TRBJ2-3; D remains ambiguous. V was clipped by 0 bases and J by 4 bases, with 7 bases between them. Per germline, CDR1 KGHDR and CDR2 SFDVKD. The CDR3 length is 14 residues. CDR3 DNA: TGTGCCACCAGTGATTTGCCCTTCCCAGATACGCAGTATTTT. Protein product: CATSDLPFPDTQYF.

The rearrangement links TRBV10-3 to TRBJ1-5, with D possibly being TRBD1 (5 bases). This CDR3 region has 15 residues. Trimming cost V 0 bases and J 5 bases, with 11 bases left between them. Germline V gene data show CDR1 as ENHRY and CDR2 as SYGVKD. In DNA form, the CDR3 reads TGTGCCATCAGTGAGTCAGGGCAGGGCGATCAGCCCCAGCATTTT. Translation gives CAISESGQGDQPQHF.

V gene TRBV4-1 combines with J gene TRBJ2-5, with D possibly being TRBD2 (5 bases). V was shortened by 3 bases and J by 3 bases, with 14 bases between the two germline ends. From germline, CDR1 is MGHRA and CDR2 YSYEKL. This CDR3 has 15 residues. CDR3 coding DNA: TGCGCCAGCAGCCAGGGAGTCTCTGCGAAAGAGACCCAGTACTTC. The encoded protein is CASSQGVSAKETQYF.

In nucleotides, the CDR3 is TGTGCCAGTAGCCTACTAGCGGGAGGCGTAATAAGCAATGAGCAGTTCTTC. Translating gives CASSLLAGGVISNEQFF. The rearrangement uses TRBV19 and TRBJ2-1; 12 nucleotides match TRBD2. Trimming removed 6 bases from V and 6 bases from J; junction bases left unmatched: 12. From germline, CDR1 is LNHDA and CDR2 SQIVND (reference sequence). CDR3 length: 17 residues.

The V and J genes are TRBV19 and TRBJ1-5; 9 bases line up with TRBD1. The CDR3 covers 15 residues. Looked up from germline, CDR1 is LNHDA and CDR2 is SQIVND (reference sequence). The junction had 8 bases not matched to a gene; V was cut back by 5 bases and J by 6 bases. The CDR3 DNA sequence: TGTGCCAGTAGTCCGGGTCGGACAGGGGCTCAGCCCCAGCATTTT. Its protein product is CASSPGRTGAQPQHF.